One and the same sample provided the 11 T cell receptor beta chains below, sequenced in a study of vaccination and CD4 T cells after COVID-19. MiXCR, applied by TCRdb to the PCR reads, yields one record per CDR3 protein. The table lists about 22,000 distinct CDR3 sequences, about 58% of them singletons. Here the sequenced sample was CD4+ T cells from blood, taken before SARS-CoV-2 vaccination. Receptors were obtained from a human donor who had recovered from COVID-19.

Here the CDR3 reads CASSSRLAGIDEQYF. The CDR3 nucleotides are TGTGCCAGCAGTTCCCGACTAGCTGGAATCGACGAGCAGTACTTC. The chain links TRBV28 to TRBJ2-7; 7 nucleotides match TRBD2. Looked up from germline, CDR1 is MDHEN and CDR2 is SYDVKM. The CDR3 has 15 residues. The ends lost 4 bases at V and 5 bases at J; junction bases unmatched: 11.

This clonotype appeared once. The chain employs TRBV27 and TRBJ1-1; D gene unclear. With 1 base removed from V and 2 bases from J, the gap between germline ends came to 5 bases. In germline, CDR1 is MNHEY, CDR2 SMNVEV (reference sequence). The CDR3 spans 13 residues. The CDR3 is CASSLFGNTEAFF. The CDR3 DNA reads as TGTGCCAGCAGTTTATTTGGAAACACTGAAGCTTTCTTT.

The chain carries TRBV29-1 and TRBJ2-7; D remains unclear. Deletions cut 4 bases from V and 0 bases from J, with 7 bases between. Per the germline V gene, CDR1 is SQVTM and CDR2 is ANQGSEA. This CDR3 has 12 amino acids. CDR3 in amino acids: CSVGSGSYEQYF. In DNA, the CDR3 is TGCAGCGTTGGGTCAGGCTCCTACGAGCAGTACTTC.

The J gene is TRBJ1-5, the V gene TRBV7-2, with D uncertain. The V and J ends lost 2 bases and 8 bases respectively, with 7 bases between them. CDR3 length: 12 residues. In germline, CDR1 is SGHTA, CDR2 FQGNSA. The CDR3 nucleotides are TGTGCCAGCAGCTTAAATCTGGAGCCCCAGCATTTT. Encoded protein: CASSLNLEPQHF.

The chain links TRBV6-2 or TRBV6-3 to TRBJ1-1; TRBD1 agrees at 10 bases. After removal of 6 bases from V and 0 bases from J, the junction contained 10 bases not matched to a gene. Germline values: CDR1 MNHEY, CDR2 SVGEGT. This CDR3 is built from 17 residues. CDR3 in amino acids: CASSKGTGVRLNTEAFF. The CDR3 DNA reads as TGTGCCAGCAGCAAAGGGACAGGGGTTAGACTGAACACTGAAGCTTTCTTT.

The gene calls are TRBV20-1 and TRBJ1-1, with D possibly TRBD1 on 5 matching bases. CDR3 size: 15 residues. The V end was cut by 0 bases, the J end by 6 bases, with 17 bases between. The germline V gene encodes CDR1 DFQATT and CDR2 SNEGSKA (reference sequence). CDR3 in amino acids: CSARDPEGTGAEAFF. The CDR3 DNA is TGCAGTGCTAGAGATCCCGAGGGGACGGGCGCTGAAGCTTTCTTT.

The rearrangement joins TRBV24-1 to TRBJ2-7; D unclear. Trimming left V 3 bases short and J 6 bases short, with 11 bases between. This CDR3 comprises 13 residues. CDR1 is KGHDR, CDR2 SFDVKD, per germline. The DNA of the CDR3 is TGTGCCACCAGTGATAGGGTCGGTTTCGAGCAGTACTTC. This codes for CATSDRVGFEQYF.

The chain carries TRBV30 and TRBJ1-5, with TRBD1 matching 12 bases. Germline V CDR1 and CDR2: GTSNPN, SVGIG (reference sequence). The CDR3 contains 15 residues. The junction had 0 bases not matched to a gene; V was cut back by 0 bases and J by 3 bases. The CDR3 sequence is CAWSVGQGANQPQHF. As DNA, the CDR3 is TGTGCCTGGAGTGTGGGACAGGGGGCCAATCAGCCCCAGCATTTT. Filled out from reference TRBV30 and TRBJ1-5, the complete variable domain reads SQTIHQWPATLVQPVGSPLSLECTVEGTSNPNLYWYRQAAGRGLQLLFYSVGIGQISSEVPQNLSASRPQDRQFILSSKKLLLSDSGFYLCAWSVGQGANQPQHFGDGTRLSIL.

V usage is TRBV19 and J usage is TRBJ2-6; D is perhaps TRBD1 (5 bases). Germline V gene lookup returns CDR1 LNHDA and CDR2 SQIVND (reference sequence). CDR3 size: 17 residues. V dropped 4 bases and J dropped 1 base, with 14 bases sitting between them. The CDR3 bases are TGTGCCAGTAGTAGGCCGCTGACAGTTTCTGGGGCCAACGTCCTGACTTTC. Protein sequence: CASSRPLTVSGANVLTF.

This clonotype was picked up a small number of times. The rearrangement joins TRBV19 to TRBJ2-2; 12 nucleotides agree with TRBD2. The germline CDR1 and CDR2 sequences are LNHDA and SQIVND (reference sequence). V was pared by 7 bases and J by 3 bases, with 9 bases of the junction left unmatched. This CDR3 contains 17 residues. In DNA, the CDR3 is TGTGCCAGTATCCCTAGCGGGAGGGCCAGGGACACCGGGGAGCTGTTTTTT. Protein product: CASIPSGRARDTGELFF.

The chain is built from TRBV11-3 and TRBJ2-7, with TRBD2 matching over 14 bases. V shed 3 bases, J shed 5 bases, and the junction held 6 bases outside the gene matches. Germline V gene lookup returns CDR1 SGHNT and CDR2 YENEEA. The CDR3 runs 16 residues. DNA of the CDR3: TGTGCCAGCAGCTTGTCGGGGACTAGCGGGAGCAACGAGCAGTACTTC. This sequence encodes CASSLSGTSGSNEQYF.